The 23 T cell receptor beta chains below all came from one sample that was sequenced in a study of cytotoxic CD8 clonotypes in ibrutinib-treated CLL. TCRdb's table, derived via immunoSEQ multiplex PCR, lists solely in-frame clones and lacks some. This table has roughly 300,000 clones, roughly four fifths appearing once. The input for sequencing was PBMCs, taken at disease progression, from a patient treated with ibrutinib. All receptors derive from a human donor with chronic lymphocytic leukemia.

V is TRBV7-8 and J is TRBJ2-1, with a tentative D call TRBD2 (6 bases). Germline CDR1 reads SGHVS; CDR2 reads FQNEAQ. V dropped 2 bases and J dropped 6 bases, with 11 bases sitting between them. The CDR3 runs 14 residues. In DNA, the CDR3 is TGTGCCAGCAGCTTATGGGGGGATGTCAATGAGCAGTTCTTC. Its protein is CASSLWGDVNEQFF.

CDR3 DNA sequence: TGTGCCAGCAGCCGCACGAGGGTTGGGCATAGCAATCAGCCCCAGCATTTT. Its protein is CASSRTRVGHSNQPQHF. V is TRBV7-8 and J is TRBJ1-5, with D unresolved. The CDR3 has 17 amino acids. Trimming pared 5 bases from V and 0 bases from J, leaving 17 bases between. In germline, CDR1 is SGHVS, CDR2 FQNEAQ.

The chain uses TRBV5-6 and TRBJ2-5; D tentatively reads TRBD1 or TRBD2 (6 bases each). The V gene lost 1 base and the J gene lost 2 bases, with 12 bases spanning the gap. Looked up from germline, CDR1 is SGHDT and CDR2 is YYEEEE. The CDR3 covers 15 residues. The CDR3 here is CASSLYTGTQETQYF. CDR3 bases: TGTGCCAGCAGCTTGTATACAGGGACTCAAGAGACCCAGTACTTC. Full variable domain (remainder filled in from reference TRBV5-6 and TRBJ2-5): DAGVTQSPTHLIKTRGQQVTLRCSPKSGHDTVSWYQQALGQGPQFIFQYYEEEERQRGNFPDRFSGHQFPNYSSELNVNALLLGDSALYLCASSLYTGTQETQYFGPGTRLLVL.

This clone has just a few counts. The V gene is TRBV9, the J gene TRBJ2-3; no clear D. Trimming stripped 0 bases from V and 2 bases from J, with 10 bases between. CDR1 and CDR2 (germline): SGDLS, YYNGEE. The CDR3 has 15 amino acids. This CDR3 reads CASSVGRAYTDTQYF. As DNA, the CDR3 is TGTGCCAGCAGCGTAGGTCGGGCCTACACAGATACGCAGTATTTT.

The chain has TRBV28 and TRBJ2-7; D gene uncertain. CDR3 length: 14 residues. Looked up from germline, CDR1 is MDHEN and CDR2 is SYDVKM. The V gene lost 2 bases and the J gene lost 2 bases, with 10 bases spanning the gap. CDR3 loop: CASSLEPATYEQYF. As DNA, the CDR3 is TGTGCCAGCAGTTTAGAACCCGCTACCTACGAGCAGTACTTC. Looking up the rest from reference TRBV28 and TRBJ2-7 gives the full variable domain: DVKVTQSSRYLVKRTGEKVFLECVQDMDHENMFWYRQDPGLGLRLIYFSYDVKMKEKGDIPEGYSVSREKKERFSLILESASTNQTSMYLCASSLEPATYEQYFGPGTRLTVT.

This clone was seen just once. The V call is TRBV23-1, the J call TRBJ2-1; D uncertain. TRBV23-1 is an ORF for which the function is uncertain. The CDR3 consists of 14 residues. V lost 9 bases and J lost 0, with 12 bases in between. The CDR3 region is CARSGLGSYNEQFF. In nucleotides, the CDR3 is TGCGCCAGGTCTGGGTTAGGCTCCTACAATGAGCAGTTCTTC.

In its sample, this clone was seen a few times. CDR3 residues: CASSVVPYLTF. The CDR3 nucleotides are TGTGCCAGCAGCGTGGTACCCTACCTCACCTTC. V usage is TRBV9 and J usage is TRBJ1-2, with no clear D. Germline V gene lookup returns CDR1 SGDLS and CDR2 YYNGEE. V lost 2 bases to trimming and J lost 13 bases, with 12 bases between them. The CDR3 covers 11 residues.

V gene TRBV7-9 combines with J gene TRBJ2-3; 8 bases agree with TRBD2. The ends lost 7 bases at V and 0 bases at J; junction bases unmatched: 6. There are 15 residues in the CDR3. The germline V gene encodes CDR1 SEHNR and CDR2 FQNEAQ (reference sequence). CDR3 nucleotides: TGTGCCAGCATCAAACCGGGGGGGAGCACAGATACGCAGTATTTT. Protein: CASIKPGGSTDTQYF.

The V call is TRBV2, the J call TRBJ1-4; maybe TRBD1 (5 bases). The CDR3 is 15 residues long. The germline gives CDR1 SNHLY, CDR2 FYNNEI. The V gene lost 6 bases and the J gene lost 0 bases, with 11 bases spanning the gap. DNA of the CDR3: TGTGCCAGCAGGTGGACACTCGCAACTAATGAAAAACTGTTTTTT. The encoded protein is CASRWTLATNEKLFF. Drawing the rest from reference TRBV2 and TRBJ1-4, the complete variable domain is EPEVTQTPSHQVTQMGQEVILRCVPISNHLYFYWYRQILGQKVEFLVSFYNNEISEKSEIFDDQFSVERPDGSNFTLKIRSTKLEDSAMYFCASRWTLATNEKLFFGSGTQLSVL.

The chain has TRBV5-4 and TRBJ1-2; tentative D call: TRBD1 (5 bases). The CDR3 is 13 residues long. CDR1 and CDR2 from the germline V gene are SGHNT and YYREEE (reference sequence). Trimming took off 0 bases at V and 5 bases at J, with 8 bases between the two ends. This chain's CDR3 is CASSLVRGYGYTF. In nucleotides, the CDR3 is TGTGCCAGCAGCTTGGTTAGGGGTTATGGCTACACCTTC. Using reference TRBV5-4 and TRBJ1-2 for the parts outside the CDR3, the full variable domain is ETGVTQSPTHLIKTRGQQVTLRCSSQSGHNTVSWYQQALGQGPQFIFQYYREEENGRGNFPPRFSGLQFPNYSSELNVNALELDDSALYLCASSLVRGYGYTFGSGTRLTVV.

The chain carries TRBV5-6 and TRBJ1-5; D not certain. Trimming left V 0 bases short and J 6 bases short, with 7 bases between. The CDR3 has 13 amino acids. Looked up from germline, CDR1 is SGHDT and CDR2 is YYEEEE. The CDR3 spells CASSLGGGQPQHF. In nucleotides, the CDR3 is TGTGCCAGCAGCTTGGGGGGAGGTCAGCCCCAGCATTTT.

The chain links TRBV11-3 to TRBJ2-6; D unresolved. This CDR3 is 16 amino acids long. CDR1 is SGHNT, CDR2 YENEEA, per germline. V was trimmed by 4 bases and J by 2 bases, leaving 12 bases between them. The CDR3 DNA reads TGTGCCAGCAGCTACGGTAGGGCCCCTGGGGCCAACGTCCTGACTTTC. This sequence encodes CASSYGRAPGANVLTF. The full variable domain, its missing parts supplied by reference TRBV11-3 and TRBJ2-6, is EAGVVQSPRYKIIEKKQPVAFWCNPISGHNTLYWYLQNLGQGPELLIRYENEEAVDDSQLPKDRFSAERLKGVDSTLKIQPAELGDSAVYLCASSYGRAPGANVLTFGAGSRLTVL.

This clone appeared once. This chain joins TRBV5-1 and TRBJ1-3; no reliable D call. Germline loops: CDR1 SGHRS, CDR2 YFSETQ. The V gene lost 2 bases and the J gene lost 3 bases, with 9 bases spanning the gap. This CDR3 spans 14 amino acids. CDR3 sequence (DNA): TGCGCCAGCAGCTTTGGGGAGCATGGAAACACCATATATTTT. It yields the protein CASSFGEHGNTIYF.

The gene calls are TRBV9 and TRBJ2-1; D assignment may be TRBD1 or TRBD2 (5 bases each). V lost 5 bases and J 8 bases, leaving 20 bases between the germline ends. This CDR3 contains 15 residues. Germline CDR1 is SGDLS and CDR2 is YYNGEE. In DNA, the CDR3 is TGTGCCAGCAGTAATACCGGGACGCGGGCTCATGAGCAGTTCTTC. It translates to CASSNTGTRAHEQFF. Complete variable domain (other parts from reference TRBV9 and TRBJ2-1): DSGVTQTPKHLITATGQRVTLRCSPRSGDLSVYWYQQSLDQGLQFLIQYYNGEERAKGNILERFSAQQFPDLHSELNLSSLELGDSALYFCASSNTGTRAHEQFFGPGTRLTVL.

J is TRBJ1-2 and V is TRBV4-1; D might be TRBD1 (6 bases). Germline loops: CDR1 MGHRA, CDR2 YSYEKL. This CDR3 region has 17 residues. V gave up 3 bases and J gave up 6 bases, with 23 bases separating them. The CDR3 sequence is CASSHPLIPQGLHGYTF. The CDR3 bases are TGCGCCAGCAGCCACCCCCTAATCCCCCAGGGGTTGCATGGCTACACCTTC.

The CDR3 is CASSSTAYYEQYF. The DNA of the CDR3 is TGTGCCAGCAGCTCCACCGCATACTACGAGCAGTACTTC. This chain uses TRBV7-2 with TRBJ2-7, with D unclear. This CDR3 comprises 13 residues. Trimming took off 4 bases at V and 3 bases at J, with 10 bases between the two ends. Looked up from germline, CDR1 is SGHTA and CDR2 is FQGNSA.

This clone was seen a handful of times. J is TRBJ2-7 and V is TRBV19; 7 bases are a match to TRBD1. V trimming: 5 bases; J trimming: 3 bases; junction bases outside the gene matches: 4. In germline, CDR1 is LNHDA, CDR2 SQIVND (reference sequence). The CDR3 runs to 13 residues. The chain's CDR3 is CASSRDRNYEQYF. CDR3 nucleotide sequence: TGTGCCAGTAGTCGGGACAGAAACTACGAGCAGTACTTC.

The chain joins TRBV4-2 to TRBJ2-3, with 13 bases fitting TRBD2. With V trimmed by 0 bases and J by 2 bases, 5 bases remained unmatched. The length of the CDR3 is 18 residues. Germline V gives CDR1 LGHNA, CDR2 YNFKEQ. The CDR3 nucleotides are TGTGCCAGCAGCCAAGATGGGACTAGCGGGGTAACCACAGATACGCAGTATTTT. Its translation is CASSQDGTSGVTTDTQYF.

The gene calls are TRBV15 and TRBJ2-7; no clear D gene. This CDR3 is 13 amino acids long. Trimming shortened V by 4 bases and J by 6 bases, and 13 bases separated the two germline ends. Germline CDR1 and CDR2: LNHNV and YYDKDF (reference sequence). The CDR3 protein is CATSTRVLSEQYF. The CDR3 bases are TGTGCCACCAGCACCCGGGTCTTGAGCGAGCAGTACTTC.

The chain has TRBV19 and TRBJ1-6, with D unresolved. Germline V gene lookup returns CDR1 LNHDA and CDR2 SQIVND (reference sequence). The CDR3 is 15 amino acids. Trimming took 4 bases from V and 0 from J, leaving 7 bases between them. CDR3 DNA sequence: TGTGCCAGTAGTACCGGGGTCTCCTATAATTCACCCCTCCACTTT. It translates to CASSTGVSYNSPLHF.

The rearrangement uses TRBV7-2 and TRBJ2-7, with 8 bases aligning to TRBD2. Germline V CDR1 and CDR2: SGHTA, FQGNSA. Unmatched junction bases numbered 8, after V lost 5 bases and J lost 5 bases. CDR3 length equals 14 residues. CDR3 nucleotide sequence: TGTGCCAGCAGCCCACGGGAGGGCCCCGACGAGCAGTACTTC. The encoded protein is CASSPREGPDEQYF.

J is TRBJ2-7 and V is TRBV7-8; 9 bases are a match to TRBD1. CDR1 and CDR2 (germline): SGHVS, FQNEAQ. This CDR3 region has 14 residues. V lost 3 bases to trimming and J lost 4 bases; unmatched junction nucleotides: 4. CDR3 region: CASSFGTGRYEQYF. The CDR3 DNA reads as TGTGCCAGCAGCTTTGGGACAGGGCGGTACGAGCAGTACTTC.

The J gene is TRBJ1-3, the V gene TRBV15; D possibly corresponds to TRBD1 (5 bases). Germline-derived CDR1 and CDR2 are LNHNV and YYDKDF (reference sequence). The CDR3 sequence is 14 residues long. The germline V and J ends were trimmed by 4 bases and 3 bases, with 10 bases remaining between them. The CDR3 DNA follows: TGTGCCACCAGCACGGGGGATAGTGGAAACACCATATATTTT. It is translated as CATSTGDSGNTIYF.